These 26 T cell receptor beta chains originate from one sample sequenced in a study of blood T cell repertoires in COVID-19. Measured with immunoSEQ multiplex PCR; TCRdb has only the in-frame clones, and not every one. The sample has fewer than 300,000 clones; 75% to 95% are singletons. Sequencing was done on a sample of PBMCs or T cells enriched from blood (not recorded which). Source of these receptors: a woman in her thirties who had recovered from COVID-19.

The gene calls are TRBV14 and TRBJ1-6; possibly TRBD1 for D (5 bases). The length of the CDR3 is 15 residues. V shed 5 bases and J shed 4 bases, with 12 bases lying between them. Per the germline V gene, CDR1 is SGHDN and CDR2 is FVKESK. CDR3 DNA: TGTGCCAGCAGCAGGGACTCCGTATATAATTCACCCCTCCACTTT. This codes for CASSRDSVYNSPLHF.

J is TRBJ2-7 and V is TRBV27, with a weak D call TRBD2 (5 bases). V lost 2 bases and J 2 bases, leaving 16 bases between the germline ends. The CDR3 is made up of 16 amino acids. CDR1 and CDR2 (germline): MNHEY, SMNVEV (reference sequence). CDR3 nucleotide sequence: TGTGCCAGCAGTTTAGCCGGGAATAGCGCGACCTACGAGCAGTACTTC. Translation: CASSLAGNSATYEQYF.

The V gene is TRBV19, the J gene TRBJ1-4, with D unresolved. Trimming removed 4 bases from V and 6 bases from J, with 15 bases in between. The CDR3 is made up of 15 amino acids. Germline V gene sequence: CDR1 LNHDA, CDR2 SQIVND (reference sequence). CDR3 in amino acids: CASSTLGAYDEKLFF. DNA of the CDR3: TGTGCCAGTAGTACCCTCGGTGCCTACGATGAAAAACTGTTTTTT.

In its sample, this clone was seen a few times. The chain is built from TRBV19 and TRBJ1-2; unclear D gene. This CDR3 spans 15 amino acids. Deletions cut 3 bases from V and 4 bases from J, with 15 bases between. CDR1 and CDR2 from the germline V gene are LNHDA and SQIVND (reference sequence). Written as DNA, the CDR3 is TGTGCCAGTAGTATCGGTCCGGGGTTGACCTATGGCTACACCTTC. Its translation: CASSIGPGLTYGYTF. Variable domain in full (rest from reference TRBV19 and TRBJ1-2): DGGITQSPKYLFRKEGQNVTLSCEQNLNHDAMYWYRQDPGQGLRLIYYSQIVNDFQKGDIAEGYSVSREKKESFPLTVTSAQKNPTAFYLCASSIGPGLTYGYTFGSGTRLTVV.

This sequence joins TRBV7-3 and TRBJ1-1; D possibly corresponds to TRBD1 (6 bases). Between the trimmed V and J ends, which lost 1 base and 3 bases, there was a span of 9 bases. Germline CDR1 SGHTA, CDR2 FQGTGA. CDR3 size: 14 residues. DNA for the CDR3: TGTGCCAGCAGCTTAAGAGGGGGAGACACTGAAGCTTTCTTT. This codes for CASSLRGGDTEAFF.

This chain uses TRBV27 with TRBJ1-6; TRBD1 is a possible D gene (5 bases). Germline lookup yields CDR1 MNHEY and CDR2 SMNVEV (reference sequence). This CDR3 has 14 amino acids. Trimming stripped 5 bases from V and 7 bases from J, with 12 bases between. In DNA, the CDR3 is TGTGCCAGCAGTATCGGGACTGAAAATTCACCCCTCCACTTT. Its protein product is CASSIGTENSPLHF.

The chain uses TRBV27 and TRBJ1-5; D uncertain. V was clipped by 5 bases and J by 0 bases, with 11 bases between them. The length of the CDR3 is 15 residues. The germline gives CDR1 MNHEY, CDR2 SMNVEV (reference sequence). The CDR3 coding sequence is TGTGCCAGCAGTCCCTCATCTAATAGCAATCAGCCCCAGCATTTT. Protein sequence: CASSPSSNSNQPQHF.

The chain recombines TRBV30 with TRBJ1-3; no reliable D call. Looked up from germline, CDR1 is GTSNPN and CDR2 is SVGIG (reference sequence). V gave up 2 bases and J gave up 1 base, with 3 bases separating them. CDR3 length equals 12 residues. The CDR3 nucleotides read TGTGCCTGGAGTACATCTGGAAACACCATATATTTT. This gives the protein CAWSTSGNTIYF.

V and J are TRBV19 and TRBJ1-5; 9 bases align to TRBD1. Germline loops: CDR1 LNHDA, CDR2 SQIVND (reference sequence). This CDR3 has 17 residues. V dropped 5 bases and J dropped 0; count of bases not matched to a gene: 8. DNA of the CDR3: TGTGCCAGTAGTGCTGAGGACAGGGGCTATAGCAATCAGCCCCAGCATTTT. This codes for CASSAEDRGYSNQPQHF.

This clone was seen only a few times. The chain employs TRBV6-5 and TRBJ2-5, with 8 positions matching TRBD2. This CDR3 has 16 residues. V dropped 0 bases and J dropped 4; count of bases not matched to a gene: 7. Per the germline V gene, CDR1 is MNHEY and CDR2 is SVGAGI. CDR3 coding DNA: TGTGCCAGCAGTTACTCTCCGGGACTAGGTGGAGAGACCCAGTACTTC. Encoded protein: CASSYSPGLGGETQYF.

The rearrangement links TRBV18 to TRBJ2-2; D might be TRBD2 (6 bases). Per the germline V gene, CDR1 is KGHSH and CDR2 is LQKENI. The CDR3 sequence is 16 residues long. V dropped 2 bases and J dropped 5 bases, with 15 bases sitting between them. The CDR3: CASSPYRDFRTGELFF. The CDR3 coding sequence is TGTGCCAGCTCACCATACCGGGACTTCAGGACCGGGGAGCTGTTTTTT.

CDR3 sequence reads: CASRLSLTGTGGSGELFF. CDR3 sequence (DNA): TGTGCCAGCAGGTTAAGCCTAACCGGGACAGGGGGCTCCGGGGAGCTGTTTTTT. This chain connects TRBV5-8 to TRBJ2-2, with 12 bases fitting TRBD1. The V segment lost 5 bases and the J segment 6 bases; nucleotides outside the gene matches: 14. This CDR3 region has 18 residues. Germline-derived CDR1 and CDR2 are SGHTS and YDEGEE.

V is TRBV14 and J is TRBJ2-6, with 8 bases identical to TRBD1. This CDR3 has 17 amino acids. Germline CDR1 SGHDN, CDR2 FVKESK. The J segment lost 1 base and the V segment lost 4 bases, leaving 6 bases of the junction unmatched. DNA of the CDR3: TGTGCCAGCAGCCGACTGGACAGGGCTTCTGGGGCCAACGTCCTGACTTTC. Residues: CASSRLDRASGANVLTF.

CDR3 protein: CASSPGLAGEETQYF. The DNA for the CDR3 is TGTGCCAGCAGCCCCGGACTAGCGGGAGAAGAGACCCAGTACTTC. The J gene is TRBJ2-5, the V gene TRBV27; 13 bases are a match to TRBD2. The germline gives CDR1 MNHEY, CDR2 SMNVEV (reference sequence). This CDR3 has 15 residues. V lost 6 bases, J lost 3 bases, and 4 bases stayed unmatched.

This chain connects TRBV29-1 to TRBJ2-5; TRBD1 matches 9 bases. The CDR3 length is 12 residues. CDR1 is SQVTM and CDR2 is ANQGSEA in the germline V gene. After removal of 7 bases from V and 4 bases from J, the junction contained 4 bases not matched to a gene. The CDR3 region has the DNA TGCAGCGCGGACAGGGGAGGAGAGACCCAGTACTTC. Its translation: CSADRGGETQYF.

The chain carries TRBV7-2 and TRBJ1-4; D is perhaps TRBD1 (5 bases). The CDR3 totals 14 residues. CDR1 and CDR2 (germline): SGHTA, FQGNSA. Trimming removed 1 base from V and 5 bases from J, with 8 bases in between. CDR3 DNA sequence: TGTGCCAGCAGCTTAGGCGGGGCCAATGAAAAACTGTTTTTT. This codes for CASSLGGANEKLFF. Full variable domain (missing parts from reference TRBV7-2 and TRBJ1-4): GAGVSQSPSNKVTEKGKDVELRCDPISGHTALYWYRQSLGQGLEFLIYFQGNSAPDKSGLPSDRFSAERTGGSVSTLTIQRTQQEDSAVYLCASSLGGANEKLFFGSGTQLSVL.

This rearrangement joins TRBV7-9 to TRBJ1-1, with TRBD1 identical over 7 bases. Looked up from germline, CDR1 is SEHNR and CDR2 is FQNEAQ (reference sequence). With 2 bases clipped from V and 0 bases from J, the junction kept 6 bases outside the gene matches. The CDR3 is 16 residues long. The CDR3 sequence is CASSLKPGGVNTEAFF. The CDR3 coding sequence is TGTGCCAGCAGCTTAAAACCAGGGGGAGTGAACACTGAAGCTTTCTTT.

The rearrangement links TRBV5-4 to TRBJ2-1, with TRBD2 matching over 7 bases. The CDR3 sequence is 16 residues long. Germline V lookup: CDR1 SGHNT, CDR2 YYREEE (reference sequence). V dropped 5 bases and J dropped 1; count of bases not matched to a gene: 9. The CDR3 region is CASRTTGGSSYNEQFF. The CDR3, as DNA: TGTGCCAGCAGGACGACTGGCGGGAGTTCCTACAATGAGCAGTTCTTC. Complete variable domain (other parts from reference TRBV5-4 and TRBJ2-1): ETGVTQSPTHLIKTRGQQVTLRCSSQSGHNTVSWYQQALGQGPQFIFQYYREEENGRGNFPPRFSGLQFPNYSSELNVNALELDDSALYLCASRTTGGSSYNEQFFGPGTRLTVL.

The chain joins TRBV7-9 to TRBJ1-2; no firm D call. V gave up 3 bases and J gave up 2 bases, with 7 bases separating them. The germline CDR1 and CDR2 sequences are SEHNR and FQNEAQ (reference sequence). CDR3 length: 13 amino acids. The CDR3 loop reads CASSFEENYGYTF. The CDR3 DNA reads as TGTGCCAGCAGCTTTGAGGAAAACTATGGCTACACCTTC.

The chain employs TRBV7-9 and TRBJ1-1; no definite D call. V gave up 6 bases and J gave up 4 bases, with 15 bases separating them. Germline-derived CDR1 and CDR2 are SEHNR and FQNEAQ (reference sequence). The CDR3 sequence is 14 residues long. The CDR3 DNA is TGTGCCAGCAGACCCTACCCCGGGGTCACTGAAGCTTTCTTT. Translating it yields CASRPYPGVTEAFF.

The chain carries TRBV7-9 and TRBJ1-2, with TRBD1 as a possible D gene (5 bases). V was pared by 2 bases and J by 1 base, with 17 bases between. Germline assignment: CDR1 SEHNR and CDR2 FQNEAQ (reference sequence). The length of the CDR3 is 17 residues. Here the CDR3 reads CASSLSAGGNFNYGYTF. As DNA, the CDR3 is TGTGCCAGCAGCTTAAGCGCCGGGGGAAACTTTAACTATGGCTACACCTTC.

This clone was seen just once. The chain recombines TRBV6-4 with TRBJ1-5; 7 positions match TRBD1. The length of the CDR3 is 14 residues. The ends lost 1 base at V and 6 bases at J; junction bases unmatched: 3. The germline V gene encodes CDR1 MRHNA and CDR2 SNTAGT. The CDR3 coding sequence is TGTGCCAGCAGTGACTTAGGGGGCGGTCAGCCCCAGCATTTT. It is translated as CASSDLGGGQPQHF.

This clone was counted between two and nine times. The chain uses TRBV28 and TRBJ1-2; TRBD1 might be the D (5 bases). The germline V and J ends were trimmed by 3 bases and 5 bases, with 10 bases remaining between them. Germline lookup yields CDR1 MDHEN and CDR2 SYDVKM. The CDR3 covers 13 residues. The CDR3, as DNA: TGTGCCAGCAGTTTTCAGGGCATTTATGGCTACACCTTC. Amino acids: CASSFQGIYGYTF.

The CDR3 nucleotides read TGTGCCAGTAGTTACTATCAGGGGTGGAACACTGAAGCTTTCTTT. Encoded protein: CASSYYQGWNTEAFF. The rearrangement joins TRBV19 to TRBJ1-1; maybe TRBD1 (6 bases). The CDR3 sequence is 15 residues long. V was pared by 5 bases and J by 1 base, with 14 bases between. Germline V gene sequence: CDR1 LNHDA, CDR2 SQIVND (reference sequence).

This rearrangement joins TRBV29-1 to TRBJ2-1; a possible D gene is TRBD1 (5 bases). The germline V and J ends were trimmed by 4 bases and 2 bases, with 18 bases remaining between them. CDR1 and CDR2 (germline): SQVTM, ANQGSEA. This CDR3 spans 16 amino acids. Here the CDR3 reads CSVVPQWGGPYNEQFF. In DNA, the CDR3 is TGCAGCGTTGTTCCCCAGTGGGGCGGACCCTACAATGAGCAGTTCTTC.

This chain joins TRBV7-9 and TRBJ2-7, with D possibly TRBD2 on 5 matching bases. The CDR3 is made up of 15 amino acids. Germline CDR1 is SEHNR and CDR2 is FQNEAQ (reference sequence). V was pared by 0 bases and J by 4 bases, with 13 bases between. The CDR3 loop reads CASSLARAESYEQYF. CDR3 nucleotide sequence: TGTGCCAGCAGCTTAGCGCGGGCCGAGTCGTACGAGCAGTACTTC.